The following is a TCR beta chain sequence with its context. Its specificity is unknown. The entry originates in a study of radiation and T cells in renal cell carcinoma. Time point described: blood 4 weeks post-SBRT, at nephrectomy. Treatment meaning: 15 Gy SBRT to primary tumor, nephrectomy 4 weeks later. Nephrectomy followed 15 Gy stereotactic body radiation by 4 weeks. The tumor was a clear cell renal cell carcinoma. The CDR3 spans 13 residues. V shed 10 bases and J 5 bases; nucleotides not matched to a gene: 6. Germline V CDR1 and CDR2: MNHNS, SASEGT. Sequencing was performed with immunoSEQ multiplex PCR; in TCRdb, only in-frame clones are kept and a portion is missing. Of just over 95,000 clones listed, around 83% are singletons. Study-wide points: Without pretreatment biopsies, baseline tumor clonotype presence was undetermined. Top tumor clonotypes rose in blood 2 weeks post-radiation, then contracted.

The input for sequencing was blood, taken from a patient whose treatment included radiotherapy and nephrectomy. The gene calls are TRBV6-1 and TRBJ2-1; TRBD1 agrees at 9 bases. The clonotype originates from a man aged 55 to 69 with renal cell carcinoma. The CDR3: CATGGTGNNEQFF. DNA of the CDR3: TGTGCCACCGGCGGGACAGGGAACAATGAGCAGTTCTTC.